This T cell receptor (beta chain) derives from a study of human T cells and chemical hapten exposure. Trimming cost V 4 bases and J 5 bases; bases outside gene matches: 2. Looked up from germline, CDR1 is MNHEY and CDR2 is SVGAGI. The CDR3 loop spans 14 amino acids. Time point indicated: patch test 3, about 24 weeks after DPC sensitization. As to treatment: therapeutic diphenylcyclopropenone sensitization with weekly scalp DPC. This clonotype was detected only a few times. TCRdb processed the RACE reads anew with MiXCR; each CDR3 protein has one entry. The sample holds roughly 100,000 distinct CDR3 sequences, less than 40% seen once.

This sequence originates from a man aged 40-49 years with alopecia areata. Some clones in this sample may be carry-over from other donors' samples. The J gene is TRBJ2-2, the V gene TRBV6-5, with 9 bases fitting TRBD1. The sequencing used whole blood, collected in connection with sensitization to the hapten diphenylcyclopropenone (DPC). In DNA, the CDR3 is TGTGCCAGCAGTTCACAGGGGGCGACCGGGGAGCTGTTTTTT. Translation gives CASSSQGATGELFF.